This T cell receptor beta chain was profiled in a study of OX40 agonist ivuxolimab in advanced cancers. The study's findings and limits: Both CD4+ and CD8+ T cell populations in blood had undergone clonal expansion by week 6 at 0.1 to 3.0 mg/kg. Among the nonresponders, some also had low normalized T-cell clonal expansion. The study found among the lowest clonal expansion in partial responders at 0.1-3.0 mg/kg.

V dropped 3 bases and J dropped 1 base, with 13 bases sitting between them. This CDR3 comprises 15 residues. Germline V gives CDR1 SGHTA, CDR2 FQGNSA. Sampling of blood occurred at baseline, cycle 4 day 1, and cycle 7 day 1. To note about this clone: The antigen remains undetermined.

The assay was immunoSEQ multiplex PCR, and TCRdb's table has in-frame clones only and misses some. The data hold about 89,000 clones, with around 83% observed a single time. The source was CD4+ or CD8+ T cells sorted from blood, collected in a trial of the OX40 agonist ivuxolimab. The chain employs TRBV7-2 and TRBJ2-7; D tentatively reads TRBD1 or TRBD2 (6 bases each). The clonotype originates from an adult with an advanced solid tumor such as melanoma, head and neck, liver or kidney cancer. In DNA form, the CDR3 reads TGTGCCAGCAGCTTCTCTCCGGGGGCTTCCTACGAGCAGTACTTC. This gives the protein CASSFSPGASYEQYF.